Each of the 17 T cell receptor beta chains below was sequenced from the same sample in a study of HIV-infected patients and healthy controls. MiXCR was run by TCRdb on the 5' RACE reads, yielding one entry per CDR3 protein. Here the sample spans 50,000 to 80,000 distinct CDR3 sequences, 15% to 20% being singletons. The sample comprised CD4+ T cells from blood. These receptors originate from a human donor in good health.

This clonotype has ten or more counts. This chain connects TRBV9 to TRBJ2-2; D uncertain. This CDR3 is 15 amino acids long. Germline CDR1 and CDR2: SGDLS and YYNGEE. V gave up 0 bases and J gave up 0 bases, with 6 bases separating them. The CDR3 here is CASSVGGTNTGELFF. CDR3 sequence (DNA): TGTGCCAGCAGCGTAGGGGGAACGAACACCGGGGAGCTGTTTTTT.

This clonotype showed up just once. J is TRBJ2-7 and V is TRBV7-8; 7 nucleotides agree with TRBD1. The CDR3 sequence is 14 residues long. Trimming removed 6 bases from V and 1 base from J; junction bases left unmatched: 6. Germline V gene lookup returns CDR1 SGHVS and CDR2 FQNEAQ. CDR3 coding DNA: TGTGCCAGCAGAGAAAACAGGGGATCCTACGAGCAGTACTTC. Translation gives CASRENRGSYEQYF. Full variable domain (outside the CDR3, taken from reference TRBV7-8 and TRBJ2-7): GAGVSQSPRYKVAKRGQDVALRCDPISGHVSLFWYQQALGQGPEFLTYFQNEAQLDKSGLPSDRFFAERPEGSVSTLKIQRTQQEDSAVYLCASRENRGSYEQYFGPGTRLTVT.

Ten or more counts support this clonotype. This chain links TRBV20-1 with TRBJ1-5, with TRBD1 matching over 8 bases. Germline CDR1 and CDR2: DFQATT and SNEGSKA (reference sequence). This CDR3 has 15 amino acids. V dropped 6 bases and J dropped 3; count of bases not matched to a gene: 10. CDR3 sequence (DNA): TGCAGTGCAACGGACAGGGTGGTTCCCAATCAGCCCCAGCATTTT. Its translation is CSATDRVVPNQPQHF.

This clonotype came up many times. The chain couples TRBV29-1 to TRBJ2-1; TRBD2 matches 14 bases. In germline, CDR1 is SQVTM, CDR2 ANQGSEA. The V and J ends lost 4 bases and 8 bases, in that order; junction bases with no gene match: 10. The CDR3 consists of 16 residues. The CDR3 spells CSVGPGLAGASHEQFF. CDR3 nucleotides: TGCAGCGTTGGTCCGGGACTAGCGGGGGCAAGCCATGAGCAGTTCTTC.

About this clonotype: This sequence may be a read error, since a much larger clone differs from it by one base. The chain joins TRBV12-3 or TRBV12-4 to TRBJ2-2; possible D gene TRBD2, 6 bases. Deletions cut 3 bases from V and 5 bases from J, with 13 bases between. This CDR3 comprises 15 residues. The DNA for the CDR3 is TGTGCCAGCAGTTTTGGGGGGTGGAGAACCGGGGAGCTGTTTTTT. The encoded protein is CASSFGGWRTGELFF.

This clonotype has just a few counts. The rearrangement joins TRBV5-5 to TRBJ1-1; D might be TRBD1 (6 bases). The CDR3 sequence is 14 residues long. The V gene's germline CDR1 is SGHKS and CDR2 YYEKEE (reference sequence). Trimming pared 3 bases from V and 3 bases from J, leaving 12 bases between. The CDR3 DNA reads TGTGCCAGCAGCTCAACAGGGAGAGACACTGAAGCTTTCTTT. Its protein product is CASSSTGRDTEAFF. The variable domain in full, with the rest retrieved from reference TRBV5-5 and TRBJ1-1, is DAGVTQSPTHLIKTRGQQVTLRCSPISGHKSVSWYQQVLGQGPQFIFQYYEKEERGRGNFPDRFSARQFPNYSSELNVNALLLGDSALYLCASSSTGRDTEAFFGQGTRLTVV.

This clonotype turned up a few times. The chain recombines TRBV5-1 with TRBJ2-3, with TRBD1 as a possible D gene (6 bases). Trimming stripped 4 bases from V and 4 bases from J, with 13 bases between. Per the germline V gene, CDR1 is SGHRS and CDR2 is YFSETQ. There are 14 residues in the CDR3. The CDR3 bases are TGCGCCAGCAGCCTCGGACAGCTATCAGATACGCAGTATTTT. It yields the protein CASSLGQLSDTQYF.

In DNA form, the CDR3 reads TGCAGCGTTGAAGGTCTGGGGCTGAACACTGAAGCTTTCTTT. Amino acids: CSVEGLGLNTEAFF. The gene calls are TRBV29-1 and TRBJ1-1; the D gene is possibly TRBD1 (5 bases). CDR3 length: 14 residues. Germline lookup yields CDR1 SQVTM and CDR2 ANQGSEA. Trimming removed 1 base from V and 0 bases from J, with 9 bases in between.

This clonotype has a count of ten or more. The chain links TRBV7-9 to TRBJ1-1, with D unresolved. Trimming removed 1 base from V and 1 base from J, with 4 bases in between. The CDR3 has 13 amino acids. Germline V lookup: CDR1 SEHNR, CDR2 FQNEAQ (reference sequence). DNA for the CDR3: TGTGCCAGCAGCTTAGTAGCGAACACTGAAGCTTTCTTT. The encoded protein is CASSLVANTEAFF.

This clonotype has at least ten counts. The genes are TRBV7-9 and TRBJ2-1; possible D gene TRBD2, 5 bases. V was pared by 3 bases and J by 9 bases, with 9 bases between. The V gene's germline CDR1 is SEHNR and CDR2 FQNEAQ (reference sequence). The CDR3 runs to 12 residues. Here the CDR3 DNA reads TGTGCCAGCAGCTTCACTAGAGTTGAGCAGTTCTTC. Amino acid sequence: CASSFTRVEQFF.

This clonotype has just a few counts. This chain links TRBV29-1 with TRBJ1-1; perhaps TRBD1 as D (5 bases). V shed 6 bases and J shed 0 bases, with 11 bases lying between them. Germline V gives CDR1 SQVTM, CDR2 ANQGSEA. This CDR3 is built from 13 residues. The CDR3 coding sequence is TGCAGCGTGGCGGGACCCCTGAACACTGAAGCTTTCTTT. It translates to CSVAGPLNTEAFF.

In the case of this clonotype: Compared with germline, one end of the junction differs, possibly owing to a read error. The rearrangement joins TRBV14 to TRBJ1-1; D uncertain. This CDR3 has 13 residues. CDR1 SGHDN and CDR2 FVKESK come from the germline V gene. In DNA, the CDR3 is TGTGCCAGAAGCCAAGATACGAACACTGAAGCTTTCTTT. Amino acid sequence: CARSQDTNTEAFF.

The V call is TRBV12-3 or TRBV12-4, the J call TRBJ1-1; weak D call: TRBD1 (6 bases). CDR3 length: 16 residues. V was clipped by 2 bases and J by 0 bases, with 13 bases between them. In DNA form, the CDR3 reads TGTGCCAGCAGTTTATGGTCGGGGGCCATGAACACTGAAGCTTTCTTT. This codes for CASSLWSGAMNTEAFF.

This clonotype was recorded many times. The V gene is TRBV18, the J gene TRBJ2-3; TRBD2 matches at 8 bases. This CDR3 region has 15 residues. Trimming cost V 4 bases and J 2 bases; bases outside gene matches: 5. The V gene's germline CDR1 is KGHSH and CDR2 LQKENI. In DNA, the CDR3 is TGTGCCAGCTCACTCTCCGGACTAGCCACAGATACGCAGTATTTT. Translation gives CASSLSGLATDTQYF.

J is TRBJ2-6 and V is TRBV6-5; perhaps TRBD1 as D (6 bases). The CDR3 covers 18 residues. Trimming removed 6 bases at V and 0 bases at J, with 18 bases between. Germline V gene lookup returns CDR1 MNHEY and CDR2 SVGAGI. The CDR3 DNA reads TGTGCCAGCAGGGTCCCCGGCACAGGGCTCTCTGGGGCCAACGTCCTGACTTTC. It yields the protein CASRVPGTGLSGANVLTF.

This clonotype came up a few times. The chain combines TRBV2 with TRBJ1-1; 12 positions match TRBD1. With V trimmed by 4 bases and J by 11 bases, 11 bases remained unmatched. The CDR3 contains 15 residues. Looked up from germline, CDR1 is SNHLY and CDR2 is FYNNEI. Here the CDR3 DNA reads TGTGCCAGCAGTGCCCAAGGGACAGGGGGCCGCGGGGCTTTCTTT. The encoded protein is CASSAQGTGGRGAFF.

The chain employs TRBV29-1 and TRBJ1-2, with 7 bases that match TRBD1. Trimming cost V 6 bases and J 4 bases; bases outside gene matches: 8. Germline loops: CDR1 SQVTM, CDR2 ANQGSEA. The CDR3 length is 13 residues. The CDR3 sequence is CSVFGAGGYGYTF. CDR3 nucleotides: TGCAGCGTCTTTGGGGCAGGGGGCTATGGCTACACCTTC.